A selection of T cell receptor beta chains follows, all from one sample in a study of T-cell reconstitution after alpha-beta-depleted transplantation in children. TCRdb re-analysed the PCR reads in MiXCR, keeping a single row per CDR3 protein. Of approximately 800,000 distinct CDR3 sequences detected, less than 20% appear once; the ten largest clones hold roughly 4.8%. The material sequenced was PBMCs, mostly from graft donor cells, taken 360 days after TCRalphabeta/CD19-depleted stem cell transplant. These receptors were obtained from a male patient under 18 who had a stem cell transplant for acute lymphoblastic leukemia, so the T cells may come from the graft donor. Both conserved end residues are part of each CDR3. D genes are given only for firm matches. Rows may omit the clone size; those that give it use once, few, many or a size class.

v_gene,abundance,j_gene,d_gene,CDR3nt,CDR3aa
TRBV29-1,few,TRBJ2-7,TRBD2,TGCAGCGTTGAAAAATGGGGGACTAGCGGTTCCTACGAGCAGTACTTC,CSVEKWGTSGSYEQYF
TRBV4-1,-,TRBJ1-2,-,TGCGCCAGCAGCGGCGTGGCAGGGCTCGGATCCTCGAGCTACACCTTC,CASSGVAGLGSSSYTF
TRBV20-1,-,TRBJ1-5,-,TGCAGTGCTAGAGATCCGTCTTCCTTGGATCAGCCCCAGCATTTT,CSARDPSSLDQPQHF
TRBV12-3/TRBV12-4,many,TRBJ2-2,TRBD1,TGTGCCAGCAGTTTTCGGGACAGGGGTCCCGGGGAGCTGTTTTTT,CASSFRDRGPGELFF
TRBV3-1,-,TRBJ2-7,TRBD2,TGTGCCTGCAGCCGAGGACTAGCGGGAATCTACGAGCAGTACTTC,CACSRGLAGIYEQYF
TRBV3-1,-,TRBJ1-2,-,TGTGCCAGCAGACCAGACAGGAGCTATGGCTACACCTTC,CASRPDRSYGYTF
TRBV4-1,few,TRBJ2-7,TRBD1,TGCGCCAGCAGCCAAGACAGGGGGTTAGGCTACGAGCAGTACTTC,CASSQDRGLGYEQYF
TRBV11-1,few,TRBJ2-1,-,TGTGCCAGCAGCTGGAGAGGCAATGAGCAGTTCTTC,CASSWRGNEQFF
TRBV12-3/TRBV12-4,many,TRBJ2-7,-,TGTGCCAGCAGTGGCCCTGGCCCCGAGCAGTACTTC,CASSGPGPEQYF
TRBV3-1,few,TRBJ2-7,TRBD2,TGTGCCAGCAGCCACAAACAGGCTAGCGGGAGTAGCGAGCAGTACTTC,CASSHKQASGSSEQYF
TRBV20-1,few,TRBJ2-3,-,TGCAGTGCTGGTTCGCCGGGGACGGGTACGCAGTATTTT,CSAGSPGTGTQYF